What follows are 21 T cell receptor beta chains derived from one specimen sequenced in a study of PD-1 blockade in classical Hodgkin lymphoma. Brentuximab vedotin exposure varied among the patients, all of whom had relapsed after autologous stem cell transplantation. Using immunoSEQ multiplex PCR, the repertoire was profiled, and TCRdb retains in-frame clones only, with some absent. The sample has roughly 150,000 clones; about four fifths are singletons. The starting material was peripheral blood mononuclear cells (PBMCs), obtained before the second cycle of nivolumab. These receptors were obtained from a human donor with classical Hodgkin lymphoma.

This clone has a handful of counts. The chain recombines TRBV5-1 with TRBJ2-5; TRBD1 matches 8 bases. The V gene's germline CDR1 is SGHRS and CDR2 YFSETQ. Trimming at V came to 3 bases and at J to 2 bases, leaving 3 bases not matched to a gene. The CDR3 is made up of 14 amino acids. The CDR3 region is CASSSGQGQETQYF. As DNA, the CDR3 is TGCGCCAGCAGCTCTGGACAGGGACAAGAGACCCAGTACTTC.

The genes are TRBV4-2 and TRBJ2-7, with 8 bases lining up with TRBD2. CDR1 LGHNA and CDR2 YNFKEQ come from the germline V gene. The CDR3 consists of 15 residues. V was clipped by 1 base and J by 4 bases; unmatched bases: 6. CDR3 residues: CASSQAERERYEQYF. DNA for the CDR3: TGTGCCAGCAGCCAAGCTGAGCGGGAGCGTTACGAGCAGTACTTC.

The chain has TRBV25-1 and TRBJ1-1; no firm D call. Germline CDR1 is MGHDK and CDR2 is SYGVNS. This CDR3 is 13 amino acids long. Trimming took off 8 bases at V and 3 bases at J, with 13 bases between the two ends. For the CDR3, the DNA is TGTGCCAGCCCTTCAGAGGGTGACACTGAAGCTTTCTTT. This sequence encodes CASPSEGDTEAFF.

The chain links TRBV11-2 to TRBJ2-3; no clear D. The V gene's germline CDR1 is SGHAT and CDR2 FQNNGV. The CDR3 consists of 15 residues. V was pared by 4 bases and J by 5 bases, with 16 bases between. DNA for the CDR3: TGTGCCAGCAGCTATGTGGGATTGGGGTTAGATACGCAGTATTTT. Translation gives CASSYVGLGLDTQYF. The whole variable domain, filled in from reference TRBV11-2 and TRBJ2-3, reads EAGVAQSPRYKIIEKRQSVAFWCNPISGHATLYWYQQILGQGPKLLIQFQNNGVVDDSQLPKDRFSAERLKGVDSTLKIQPAKLEDSAVYLCASSYVGLGLDTQYFGPGTRLTVL.

This clone was seen only once. The V and J genes are TRBV4-2 and TRBJ2-7; D is unclear. The CDR3 covers 16 residues. Germline CDR1 LGHNA, CDR2 YNFKEQ. V shed 0 bases and J shed 5 bases, with 17 bases lying between them. The CDR3 loop reads CASSQDTPSNRNEQYF. In DNA form, the CDR3 reads TGTGCCAGCAGCCAAGATACCCCTTCGAACCGAAACGAGCAGTACTTC.

This clone occurred once. V usage is TRBV5-5 and J usage is TRBJ2-5; D assignment may be TRBD1 or TRBD2 (6 bases each). The V end was cut by 4 bases, the J end by 5 bases, with 12 bases between. The V gene's germline CDR1 is SGHKS and CDR2 YYEKEE (reference sequence). The CDR3 covers 13 residues. CDR3 DNA: TGTGCCAGCAGCGGAGGGGGGTTGGAGACCCAGTACTTC. Residues: CASSGGGLETQYF. Complete variable domain (other parts from reference TRBV5-5 and TRBJ2-5): DAGVTQSPTHLIKTRGQQVTLRCSPISGHKSVSWYQQVLGQGPQFIFQYYEKEERGRGNFPDRFSARQFPNYSSELNVNALLLGDSALYLCASSGGGLETQYFGPGTRLLVL.

The V call is TRBV28, the J call TRBJ2-7; 7 nucleotides match TRBD2. V lost 5 bases and J lost 3; bases outside the gene matches: 7. This CDR3 comprises 14 residues. The V gene's germline CDR1 is MDHEN and CDR2 SYDVKM. The DNA of the CDR3 is TGTGCCAGCAGTATAGGACTAGGGCTCTACGAGCAGTACTTC. Translation gives CASSIGLGLYEQYF.

The V call is TRBV10-3, the J call TRBJ1-1; TRBD1 matches at 9 bases. The V and J ends lost 7 bases and 1 base, in that order; junction bases with no gene match: 4. Germline CDR1 is ENHRY and CDR2 is SYGVKD. There are 14 residues in the CDR3. CDR3 region: CAINGQGKNTEAFF. As DNA, the CDR3 is TGTGCCATCAATGGACAGGGGAAGAACACTGAAGCTTTCTTT.

This clone was picked up a small number of times. This chain connects TRBV2 to TRBJ1-2; TRBD1 matches at 9 bases. The CDR3 runs 13 residues. The germline V gene encodes CDR1 SNHLY and CDR2 FYNNEI. V lost 6 bases and J lost 8; bases outside the gene matches: 7. The CDR3 DNA is TGTGCCAGCAGCTCGGACAGGGGAGGAGGCTACACCTTC. Residues: CASSSDRGGGYTF.

The chain recombines TRBV4-1 with TRBJ2-3, with 9 bases that match TRBD1. Trimming took 4 bases from V and 2 from J; bases not matched to a gene: 7. The germline gives CDR1 MGHRA, CDR2 YSYEKL. The CDR3 sequence is 16 residues long. In nucleotides, the CDR3 is TGCGCCAGCAGCCCACATACAGGGGGCTTCACAGATACGCAGTATTTT. This encodes CASSPHTGGFTDTQYF.

This rearrangement joins TRBV11-2 to TRBJ2-4, with D possibly matching TRBD2 (7 bases). Germline V lookup: CDR1 SGHAT, CDR2 FQNNGV. This CDR3 has 14 amino acids. Trimming stripped 1 base from V and 8 bases from J, with 12 bases between. Written as DNA, the CDR3 is TGTGCCAGCAGCTTAGCGGGGGGCGGGGACATTCAGTACTTC. Translating gives CASSLAGGGDIQYF.

This chain uses TRBV5-4 with TRBJ2-3, with 10 bases lining up with TRBD2. The CDR3 contains 16 residues. Per germline, CDR1 SGHNT and CDR2 YYREEE (reference sequence). V trimming: 2 bases; J trimming: 5 bases; junction bases outside the gene matches: 8. The CDR3 sequence: CASSLPLAGVKDTQYF. As DNA, the CDR3 is TGTGCCAGCAGCTTACCCCTAGCGGGAGTGAAAGATACGCAGTATTTT.

V and J are TRBV6-5 and TRBJ1-5; 7 positions agree with TRBD1. This CDR3 region has 14 residues. In germline, CDR1 is MNHEY, CDR2 SVGAGI. Unmatched junction bases numbered 8, after V lost 6 bases and J lost 6 bases. The CDR3 is CASRSQGGTQPQHF. The CDR3 nucleotides read TGTGCCAGCAGAAGCCAAGGGGGCACTCAGCCCCAGCATTTT.

The rearrangement uses TRBV5-1 and TRBJ2-1; unclear D gene. CDR1 and CDR2 (germline): SGHRS, YFSETQ. The CDR3 runs 13 residues. V was clipped by 1 base and J by 9 bases, with 11 bases between them. CDR3: CASSLSSFREQFF. The CDR3 DNA sequence: TGCGCCAGCAGCTTGTCGAGTTTTCGTGAGCAGTTCTTC.

This clone is a singleton in its sample. This sequence joins TRBV6-6 and TRBJ1-1; the D is unclear. Trimming took 5 bases from V and 4 from J, leaving 11 bases between them. CDR1 and CDR2 from the germline V gene are MNHNY and SVGAGI (reference sequence). The CDR3 has 13 amino acids. Written as DNA, the CDR3 is TGTGCCAGCAGTGGGGAAGGGATCACTGAAGCTTTCTTT. Encoded protein: CASSGEGITEAFF.

The chain has TRBV15 and TRBJ2-1; no clear D. With 3 bases removed from V and 0 bases from J, the gap between germline ends came to 12 bases. Germline CDR1 and CDR2: LNHNV and YYDKDF (reference sequence). This CDR3 comprises 16 residues. Here the CDR3 reads CATSRMGLGSYNEQFF. The CDR3 coding sequence is TGTGCCACCAGCAGGATGGGATTGGGCTCCTACAATGAGCAGTTCTTC.

DNA for the CDR3: TGCGCCAGCAGGAGGCAGGTCGGAGGGCTTAATCCTAACTATGGCTACACCTTC. It specifies CASRRQVGGLNPNYGYTF. This rearrangement joins TRBV10-1 to TRBJ1-2; D ambiguous. Germline V gene data show CDR1 as WNHNN and CDR2 as SYGVQD (reference sequence). The CDR3 has 18 amino acids. V lost 6 bases and J lost 0, with 23 bases in between.

This chain joins TRBV19 and TRBJ2-2; either TRBD1 or TRBD2 may fit D (5 bases each). The CDR3 contains 14 residues. Germline V lookup: CDR1 LNHDA, CDR2 SQIVND (reference sequence). V was shortened by 8 bases and J by 5 bases, with 15 bases between the two germline ends. CDR3: CASDRRWGTGELFF. In DNA, the CDR3 is TGTGCCAGTGACCGAAGGTGGGGGACCGGGGAGCTGTTTTTT.

CDR3 sequence reads: CASSLGQGGKNTEAFF. The CDR3 region has the DNA TGTGCCAGCAGCTTGGGACAGGGCGGGAAGAACACTGAAGCTTTCTTT. The V and J genes are TRBV9 and TRBJ1-1; 9 bases are shared with TRBD1. The CDR3 is made up of 16 amino acids. V shed 4 bases and J 1 base; nucleotides not matched to a gene: 8. Germline values: CDR1 SGDLS, CDR2 YYNGEE.

The rearrangement joins TRBV12-5 to TRBJ1-1; a weak D match, TRBD1 (6 bases). Per the germline V gene, CDR1 is LGHNT and CDR2 is FRNRAP. This CDR3 has 15 amino acids. V was trimmed by 1 base and J by 6 bases, leaving 15 bases between them. The CDR3, as DNA: TGTGCTAGTGGTTTGGGTGACAGGTTTCTTGCTGAAGCTTTCTTT. This translates into CASGLGDRFLAEAFF.

The CDR3 protein is CASSISGWIGPMNTEAFF. As DNA, the CDR3 is TGTGCCAGCAGCATCTCAGGGTGGATAGGACCAATGAACACTGAAGCTTTCTTT. The rearrangement uses TRBV5-5 and TRBJ1-1; D is perhaps TRBD1 (5 bases). V lost 4 bases and J lost 0, with 22 bases in between. The CDR3 is 18 amino acids. Germline CDR1 reads SGHKS; CDR2 reads YYEKEE (reference sequence).